The clone carrying this T cell receptor (beta chain) was seen more than once but under ten times. These data are taken from a study of T cell responses to AZD1222 COVID-19 vaccine. Some clones are missing from TCRdb's copy, which holds only in-frame ones; the method was immunoSEQ multiplex PCR. The repertoire consists of about 150,000 clones, with about 90% occurring once and the leading ten covering about 9%. CDR1 is MNHNS, CDR2 SASEGT, per germline. CDR3 length: 16 amino acids. The trim removed 4 bases at V and 4 bases at J, leaving 10 bases unmatched. Specimen: peripheral blood, collected 28 days after the second AZD1222 dose. J is TRBJ1-5 and V is TRBV6-1, with 7 bases matching TRBD1. The receptor's source is an adult who received the AZD1222 COVID-19 vaccine. The CDR3 here is CASSGRQGVGNQPQHF. CDR3 sequence (DNA): TGTGCCAGCAGTGGCCGACAGGGAGTTGGAAATCAGCCCCAGCATTTT.